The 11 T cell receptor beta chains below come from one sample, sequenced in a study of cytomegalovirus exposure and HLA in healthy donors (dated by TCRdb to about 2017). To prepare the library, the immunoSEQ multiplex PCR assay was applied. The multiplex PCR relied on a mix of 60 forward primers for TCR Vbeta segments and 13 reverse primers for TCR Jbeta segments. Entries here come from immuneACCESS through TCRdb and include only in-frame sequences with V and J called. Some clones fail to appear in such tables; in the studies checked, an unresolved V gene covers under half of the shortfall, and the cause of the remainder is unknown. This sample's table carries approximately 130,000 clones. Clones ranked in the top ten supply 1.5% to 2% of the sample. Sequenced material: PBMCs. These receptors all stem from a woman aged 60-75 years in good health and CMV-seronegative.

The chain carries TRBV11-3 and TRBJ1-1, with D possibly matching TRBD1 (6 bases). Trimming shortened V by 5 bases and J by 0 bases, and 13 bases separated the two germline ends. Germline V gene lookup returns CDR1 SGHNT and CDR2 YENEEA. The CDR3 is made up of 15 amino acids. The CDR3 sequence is CASSLGGQMNTEAFF. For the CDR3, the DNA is TGTGCCAGCAGCCTGGGGGGGCAAATGAACACTGAAGCTTTCTTT.

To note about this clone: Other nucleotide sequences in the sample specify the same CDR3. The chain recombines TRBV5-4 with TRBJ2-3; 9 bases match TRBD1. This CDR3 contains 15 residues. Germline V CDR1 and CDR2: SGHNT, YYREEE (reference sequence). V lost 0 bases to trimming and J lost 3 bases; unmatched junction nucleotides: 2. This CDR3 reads CASSLVQGATDTQYF. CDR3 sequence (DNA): TGTGCCAGCAGCTTGGTACAGGGGGCGACAGATACGCAGTATTTT.

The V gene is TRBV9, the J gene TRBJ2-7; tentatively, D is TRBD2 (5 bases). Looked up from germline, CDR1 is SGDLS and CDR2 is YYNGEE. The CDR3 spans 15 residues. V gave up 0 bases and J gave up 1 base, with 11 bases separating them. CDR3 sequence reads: CASSVEGRGSYEQYF. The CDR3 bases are TGTGCCAGCAGCGTAGAGGGAAGAGGGTCCTACGAGCAGTACTTC.

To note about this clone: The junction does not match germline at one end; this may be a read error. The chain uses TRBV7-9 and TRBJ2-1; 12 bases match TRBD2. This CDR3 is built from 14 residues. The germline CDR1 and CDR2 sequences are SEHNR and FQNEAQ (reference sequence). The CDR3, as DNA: TGTGCCAGCAGCCTAGCGGGAGGGTTTTATGAGCAGTTCTTC. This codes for CASSLAGGFYEQFF.

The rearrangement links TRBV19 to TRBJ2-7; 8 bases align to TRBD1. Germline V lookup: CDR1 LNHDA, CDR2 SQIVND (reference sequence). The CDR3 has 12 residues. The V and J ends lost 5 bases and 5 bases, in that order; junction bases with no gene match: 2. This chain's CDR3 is CASSRTGNEQYF. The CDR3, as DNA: TGTGCCAGTAGTCGGACAGGGAACGAGCAGTACTTC.

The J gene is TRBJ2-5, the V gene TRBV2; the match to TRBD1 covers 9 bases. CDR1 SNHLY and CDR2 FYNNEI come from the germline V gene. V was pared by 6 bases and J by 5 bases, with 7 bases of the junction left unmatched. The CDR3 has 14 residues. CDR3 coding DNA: TGTGCCAGCAGCATGGACAGGGGATCCGAGACCCAGTACTTC. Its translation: CASSMDRGSETQYF.

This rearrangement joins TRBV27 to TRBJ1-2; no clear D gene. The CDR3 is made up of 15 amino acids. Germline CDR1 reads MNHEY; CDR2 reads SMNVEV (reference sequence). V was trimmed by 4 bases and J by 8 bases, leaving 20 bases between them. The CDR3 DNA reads TGTGCCAGCAGTTCTGCGGGCAGGATAACTATGGGCTACACCTTC. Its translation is CASSSAGRITMGYTF.

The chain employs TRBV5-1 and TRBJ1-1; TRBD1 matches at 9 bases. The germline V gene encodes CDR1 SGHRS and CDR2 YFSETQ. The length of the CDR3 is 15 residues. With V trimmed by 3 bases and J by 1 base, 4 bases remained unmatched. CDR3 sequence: CASSWDRVQNTEAFF. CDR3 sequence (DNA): TGCGCCAGCAGCTGGGACAGGGTTCAGAACACTGAAGCTTTCTTT.

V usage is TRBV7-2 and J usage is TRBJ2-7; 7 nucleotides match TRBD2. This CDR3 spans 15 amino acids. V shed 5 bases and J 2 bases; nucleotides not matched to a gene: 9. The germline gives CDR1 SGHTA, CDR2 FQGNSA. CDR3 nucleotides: TGTGCCAGCAGCCCCCCGGGGGGACGGGCCTACGAGCAGTACTTC. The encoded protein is CASSPPGGRAYEQYF.

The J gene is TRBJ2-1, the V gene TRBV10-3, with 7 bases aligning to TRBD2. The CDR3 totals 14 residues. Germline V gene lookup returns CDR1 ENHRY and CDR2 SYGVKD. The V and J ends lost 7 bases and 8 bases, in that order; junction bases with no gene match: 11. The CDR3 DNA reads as TGTGCCATCACAGCGCGGGGAGGGGAGGATGAGCAGTTCTTC. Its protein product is CAITARGGEDEQFF.

The CDR3 nucleotides are TGCGCCAGCAGCGATGGCCAAGACACCGGGGAGCTGTTTTTT. Its protein is CASSDGQDTGELFF. V and J are TRBV5-1 and TRBJ2-2, with D unclear. The CDR3 contains 14 residues. The V and J ends lost 4 bases and 3 bases respectively, with 10 bases between them. The V gene's germline CDR1 is SGHRS and CDR2 YFSETQ.